Listed here is a single T cell receptor beta chain. This CDR3 is 15 amino acids long. Germline V gene sequence: CDR1 SGHRS, CDR2 YFSETQ. J lost 3 bases, V lost 4 bases, and 5 bases had no gene match. TCRdb's table, derived via immunoSEQ multiplex PCR, lists solely in-frame clones and lacks some. The sample carries over a million clones, approximately 98.5% recorded once. These data are taken from a study of shared clonotypes between healthy human individuals. This sequence was found in a man aged 25 to 40 in good health. V and J are TRBV5-1 and TRBJ2-1; TRBD1 matches 9 bases. What was sequenced was naive CD4+ T cells sorted from blood. Noted subset: CD45RA+ positively selected. CDR3 in DNA: TGCGCCAGCAGCCCGGGACAGGGATACTACAATGAGCAGTTCTTC. This gives the protein CASSPGQGYYNEQFF.